The T cell receptor (beta chain) under discussion was sequenced for a study of CD8 T cells in Susac syndrome. Looked up from germline, CDR1 is MDHEN and CDR2 is SYDVKM. Trimming took off 1 base at V and 4 bases at J, with 11 bases between the two ends. The CDR3 length is 14 residues. The study sequenced TCR beta in blood CD8+ and CD4+ T cells. It was negative isolation that provided the CD8+ and CD4+ T cells, whereas TEMRA cells were enriched by FACS. Random hexamers were used to reverse transcribe the RNA input (roughly 0.5 to 1 ug). An immunoSEQ multiplex PCR amplified TCR beta CDR3 over 54 Vbeta and 13 Jbeta. TCRdb recomputed calls from the immunoSEQ multiplex PCR reads with MiXCR, one row per CDR3 protein. The data contain 160,000 or so distinct CDR3 sequences, roughly 93% of them singletons. This clonotype was seen only once.

The chain couples TRBV28 to TRBJ2-7; maybe TRBD1 (6 bases). The TCR sequence derives from a human donor in good health. Sequences were obtained from CD4+ T cells from PBMCs. DNA of the CDR3: TGTGCCAGCAGTTTATCCCAGGGGTGGTACGAGCAGTACTTC. This gives the protein CASSLSQGWYEQYF.